This entry describes one T cell receptor (beta chain). No antigen is known for it. The sample holds no much larger clone one base away, and base qualities are not on file. CDR1 and CDR2, looked up from the germline V gene, are SGHTA and FQGNSA. Including cysteine and phenylalanine, the CDR3 has 16 amino acids. Only the CDR3 DNA is retained, 48 bases long and in frame from the first base. After removal of 1 base from V and 6 bases from J, the junction retains 3 bases not matched to a gene. The collaborating institutions used their own protocols to collect whole blood in K2EDTA tubes. For TCRbeta analysis, collaborators shipped samples in one of three forms: frozen whole blood, isolated PBMCs, or DNA extracted from either of those sample types. The immunoSEQ Assay, a bias-controlled multiplex PCR, was used to amplify TCRbeta CDR3 regions from genomic DNA. Processing in the source paper ran as follows. Nucleated cell counts per sample were estimated from amplification of reference gene primers within the assay. To quantify the absolute abundance of each unique TCRbeta CDR3 rearrangement, sequence reads were collapsed and filtered. For each sample, productive Simpson clonality was calculated as the square root of Simpson's diversity index across productive rearrangements. TCRdb took over this immuneACCESS table, retaining in-frame rearrangements with V and J assigned. Such tables are incomplete; in checked studies, under half of the missing clones stem from an unresolved V gene, and the remainder is unexplained. V, J and clone size reflect that table, while D and trimming were determined from the DNA. The sample yields roughly 32,000 clones; about 91% were counted once. The top ten hold approximately 24% of the sample.

This entry comes from a study of blood T cell repertoires in COVID-19 (TCRdb year 2020). Study-level background: Samples from collaborators originated in the United States, Italy and Spain and spanned both the acute and convalescent phases of COVID-19. The repertoires were released in a freely available public database intended as a resource for research on the immune response to SARS-CoV-2. The dataset comprised deeply sampled blood TCRbeta repertoires from subjects exposed to, actively infected with, or recovered from COVID-19. Where HLA class I and class II types were available, the types were taken from metadata supplied by the sample provider, not from assay-based typing. The prospective study material was composed of cDNA or gDNA derived from T cells, B-cell-depleted T cells, or PBMCs. Nearly every sample came with metadata listing a de-identified subject ID, COVID-19 status, age in years and sex. The samples were drawn from two sources: the first 160 participants of the ongoing ImmuneRACE study, and 1,254 subjects contributed by 6 global collaborators.

Study-wide conclusions, independent of this receptor: Clinical and demographic metadata were provided uncurated, with the amount varying by source and participant.

Input material: peripheral blood. Recombination linked TRBV7-2 to TRBJ2-3, and TRBD2 matches 14 of the central bases. This TCR was recovered from a human donor in a cohort sampled during active COVID-19. The DNA sequence reads TGTGCCAGCAGCTTAGGGGGGACTAGCGGGAGCGATACGCAGTATTTT. The encoded protein is CASSLGGTSGSDTQYF.